The next 2 T cell receptor beta chains were all read from a single sample in a study of blood T cells in healthy people across ages. With a J-beta primer mix and a sample-barcoded 5' primer, a second PCR ran 7 to 11 cycles. TCRdb ran MiXCR on the 5' RACE reads and lists one entry per CDR3 protein. The sample has 800,000 to 950,000 distinct CDR3 sequences; roughly 28% are singletons. The data also belong to a second study, concerning T cells of mothers and their children.

The sequencing sample was made of blood. These receptor sequences come from a woman aged 40-49 years in good health.

This clonotype has at least ten counts. This chain uses TRBV7-2 with TRBJ2-7; 7 positions agree with TRBD1. CDR3 length equals 15 residues. The germline V gene has CDR1 SGHTA and CDR2 FQGNSA. Germline trimming cut 5 bases from V and 2 bases from J; bases unmatched to any gene: 9. CDR3 coding DNA: TGTGCCAGCAGCCCCTCCACAGGGGTCGCCTACGAGCAGTACTTC. The encoded protein is CASSPSTGVAYEQYF.

There are a few counts of this clonotype. This chain links TRBV7-2 with TRBJ2-7, with D possibly TRBD2 on 7 matching bases. Germline CDR1 SGHTA, CDR2 FQGNSA. V lost 4 bases and J 0 bases, leaving 19 bases between the germline ends. The CDR3 loop spans 17 amino acids. The CDR3 spells CASSSLLGGENSYEQYF. The CDR3, as DNA: TGTGCCAGCAGCTCCCTCCTAGGGGGGGAAAACTCCTACGAGCAGTACTTC.